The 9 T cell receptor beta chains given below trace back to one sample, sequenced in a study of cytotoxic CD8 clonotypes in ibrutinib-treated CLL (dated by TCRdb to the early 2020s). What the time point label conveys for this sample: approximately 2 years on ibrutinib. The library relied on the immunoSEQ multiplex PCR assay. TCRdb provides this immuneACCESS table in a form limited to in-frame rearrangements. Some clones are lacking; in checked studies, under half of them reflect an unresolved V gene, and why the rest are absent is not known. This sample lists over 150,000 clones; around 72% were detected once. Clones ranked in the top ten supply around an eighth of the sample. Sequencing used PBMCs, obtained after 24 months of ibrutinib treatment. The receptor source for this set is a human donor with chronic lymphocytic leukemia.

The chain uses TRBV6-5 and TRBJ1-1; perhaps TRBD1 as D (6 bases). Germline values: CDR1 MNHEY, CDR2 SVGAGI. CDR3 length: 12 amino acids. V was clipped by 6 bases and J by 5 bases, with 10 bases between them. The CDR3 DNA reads TGTGCCAGCAGCCCAGGGGTTACTGAAGCTTTCTTT. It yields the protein CASSPGVTEAFF.

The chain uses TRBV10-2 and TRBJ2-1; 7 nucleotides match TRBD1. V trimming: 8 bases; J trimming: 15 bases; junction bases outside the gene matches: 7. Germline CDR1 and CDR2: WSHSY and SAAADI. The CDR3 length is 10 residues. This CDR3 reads CASGDRVRFF. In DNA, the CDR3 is TGCGCCAGCGGAGACAGGGTTCGGTTCTTC.

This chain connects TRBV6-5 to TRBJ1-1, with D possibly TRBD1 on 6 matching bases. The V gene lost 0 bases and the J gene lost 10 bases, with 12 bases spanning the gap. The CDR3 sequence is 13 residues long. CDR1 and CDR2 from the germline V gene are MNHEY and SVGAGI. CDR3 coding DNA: TGTGCCAGCAGTTACTCGGGGGGCCAGGGAGCTTTCTTT. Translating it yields CASSYSGGQGAFF.

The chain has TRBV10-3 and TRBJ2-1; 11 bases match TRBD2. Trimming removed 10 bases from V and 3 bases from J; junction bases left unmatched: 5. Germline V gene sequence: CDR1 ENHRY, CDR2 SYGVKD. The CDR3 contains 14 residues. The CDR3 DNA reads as TGTGCCAGCAAGACTAGCGGGAACTACAATGAGCAGTTCTTC. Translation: CASKTSGNYNEQFF.

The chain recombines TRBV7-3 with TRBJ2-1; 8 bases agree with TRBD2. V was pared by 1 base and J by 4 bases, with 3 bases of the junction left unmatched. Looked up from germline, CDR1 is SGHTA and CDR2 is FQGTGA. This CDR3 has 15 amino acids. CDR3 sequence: CASSLISGMYNEQFF. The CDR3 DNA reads TGTGCCAGCAGCTTAATTAGCGGGATGTACAATGAGCAGTTCTTC.

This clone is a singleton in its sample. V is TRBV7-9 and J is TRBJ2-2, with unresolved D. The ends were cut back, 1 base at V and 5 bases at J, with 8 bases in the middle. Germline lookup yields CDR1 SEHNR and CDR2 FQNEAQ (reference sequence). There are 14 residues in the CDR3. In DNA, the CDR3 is TGTGCCAGCAGCTTAGAAGGTCTTACCGGGGAGCTGTTTTTT. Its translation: CASSLEGLTGELFF.

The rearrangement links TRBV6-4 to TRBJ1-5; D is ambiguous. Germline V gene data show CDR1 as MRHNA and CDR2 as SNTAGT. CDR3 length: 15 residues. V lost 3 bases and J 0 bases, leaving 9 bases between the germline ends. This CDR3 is CASSDGRYSNQPQHF. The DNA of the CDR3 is TGTGCCAGCAGTGATGGCAGATATAGCAATCAGCCCCAGCATTTT.

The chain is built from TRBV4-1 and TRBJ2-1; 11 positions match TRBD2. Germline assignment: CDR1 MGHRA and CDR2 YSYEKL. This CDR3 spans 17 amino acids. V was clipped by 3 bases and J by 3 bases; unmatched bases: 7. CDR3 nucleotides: TGCGCCAGCAGCCAGAGGACTAGCGGGTCAATCTACAATGAGCAGTTCTTC. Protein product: CASSQRTSGSIYNEQFF.

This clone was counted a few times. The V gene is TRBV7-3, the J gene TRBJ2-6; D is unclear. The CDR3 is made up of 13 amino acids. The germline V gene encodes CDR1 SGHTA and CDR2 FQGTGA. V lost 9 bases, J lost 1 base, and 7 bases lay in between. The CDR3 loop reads CASQSSGANVLTF. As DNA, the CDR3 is TGTGCCAGTCAATCGTCTGGGGCCAACGTCCTGACTTTC.